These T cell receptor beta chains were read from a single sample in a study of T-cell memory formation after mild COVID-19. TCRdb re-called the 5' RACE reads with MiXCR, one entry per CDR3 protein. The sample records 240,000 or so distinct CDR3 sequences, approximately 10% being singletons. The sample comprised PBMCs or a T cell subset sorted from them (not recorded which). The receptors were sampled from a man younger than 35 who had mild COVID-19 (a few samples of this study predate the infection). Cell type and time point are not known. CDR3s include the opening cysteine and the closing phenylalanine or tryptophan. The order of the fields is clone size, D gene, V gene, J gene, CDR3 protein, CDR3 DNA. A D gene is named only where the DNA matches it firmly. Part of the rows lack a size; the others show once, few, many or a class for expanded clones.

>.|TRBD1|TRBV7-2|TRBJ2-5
CASSLDRAQYF
TGTGCCAGCAGTTTGGACAGGGCCCAGTACTTC
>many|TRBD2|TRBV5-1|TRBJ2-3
CASSSTSGGTDTQYF
TGCGCCAGCAGCAGTACTAGCGGGGGCACAGATACGCAGTATTTT
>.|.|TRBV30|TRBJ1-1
CAWSLSGFTEAFF
TGTGCCTGGAGTCTGTCAGGGTTCACTGAAGCTTTCTTT
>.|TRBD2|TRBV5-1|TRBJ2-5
CASNLGLAGGETQYF
TGCGCCAGCAACCTCGGACTAGCGGGGGGAGAGACCCAGTACTTC
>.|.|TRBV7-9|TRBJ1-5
CASSSLSGPQHF
TGTGCCAGCAGCTCCCTCTCGGGGCCCCAGCATTTT
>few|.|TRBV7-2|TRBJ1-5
CASSLFRESNQPQHF
TGTGCCAGCAGCTTATTTAGGGAAAGCAATCAGCCCCAGCATTTT
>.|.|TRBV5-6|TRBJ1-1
CASSADRTNTEAFF
TGTGCCAGCAGCGCTGACAGGACGAACACTGAAGCTTTCTTT
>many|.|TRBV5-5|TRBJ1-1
CASSLNPIGGTEAFF
TGTGCCAGCAGCTTGAACCCCATTGGGGGCACTGAAGCTTTCTTT
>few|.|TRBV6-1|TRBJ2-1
CASSVAYEQFF
TGTGCCAGCAGTGTAGCTTATGAGCAGTTCTTC
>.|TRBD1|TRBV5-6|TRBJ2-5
CASSLVDRVEETQYF
TGTGCCAGCAGCTTGGTGGACAGGGTGGAAGAGACCCAGTACTTC